This TCR beta chain derives from a study of CD8 T cells in ankylosing spondylitis. Construction of TCR beta libraries was performed using quantitative 5'-RACE with molecular barcodes. TCRdb reanalysed the 5' RACE reads using MiXCR and keeps one entry per CDR3 protein. The sample lists roughly 370,000 distinct CDR3 sequences; about a fifth were seen once. This clonotype was observed a few times. Its matching antigen is unknown. Study results and caveats: Disease-linked clones reportedly showed significant enrichment in matched ankylosing spondylitis synovial fluid. Reports of some motif variants in reactive arthritis synovial fluid and blood predate this one. Clones that were linked to disease were CD8+ and were relatively rare in peripheral blood. A motif in TCR beta, a set of eight highly homologous variants, appeared characteristic of ankylosing spondylitis blood.

The sample taken for sequencing was blood, either unsorted or a sorted T cell fraction (not recorded which). This receptor was obtained from a male donor with ankylosing spondylitis.

CDR3 nucleotide sequence: TGTGCCAGCAGCCAAGTCAGATACAATGAGCAGTTCTTC. This codes for CASSQVRYNEQFF. The V and J genes are TRBV14 and TRBJ2-1; D is ambiguous. V lost 1 base to trimming and J lost 4 bases, with 5 bases between them. This CDR3 contains 13 residues. CDR1 and CDR2 (germline): SGHDN, FVKESK.